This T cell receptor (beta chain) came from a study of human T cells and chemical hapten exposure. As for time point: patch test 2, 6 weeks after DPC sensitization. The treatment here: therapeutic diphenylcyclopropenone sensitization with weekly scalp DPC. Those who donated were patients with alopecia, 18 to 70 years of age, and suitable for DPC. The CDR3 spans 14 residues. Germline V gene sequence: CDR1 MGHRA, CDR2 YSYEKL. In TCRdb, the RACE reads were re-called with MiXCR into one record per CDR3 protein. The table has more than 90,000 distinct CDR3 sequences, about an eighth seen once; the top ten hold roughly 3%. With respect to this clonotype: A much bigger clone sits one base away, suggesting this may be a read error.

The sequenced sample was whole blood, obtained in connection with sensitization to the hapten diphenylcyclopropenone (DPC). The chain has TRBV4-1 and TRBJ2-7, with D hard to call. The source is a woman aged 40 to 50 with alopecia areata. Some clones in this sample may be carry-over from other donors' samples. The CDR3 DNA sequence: TGCGCCAGCAGCCAAGATAGTAACAGATACGAGCAGAACTTC. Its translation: CASSQDSNRYEQNF.